This is a list of T cell receptor beta chains from one sample in a study of radiotherapy plus CTLA-4 blockade in lung cancer. Data came from immunoSEQ multiplex PCR; TCRdb stores just in-frame clones and leaves some out. The sample lists 75,000 to 100,000 clones, roughly 88% occurring once. This material consisted of peripheral blood, taken from a patient treated with radiotherapy plus ipilimumab. The receptors shown here come from a human donor with non-small cell lung cancer that progressed on radiotherapy plus ipilimumab. CDR3s include the opening cysteine and the closing phenylalanine or tryptophan. The order of the fields is V gene, J gene, CDR3 protein.

v_call: TRBV5-1; j_call: TRBJ1-5; cdr3_aa: CASSSGMGSNQPQHF
v_call: TRBV6-5; j_call: TRBJ2-7; cdr3_aa: CASSYSGTGSYEQYF
v_call: TRBV2; j_call: TRBJ1-2; cdr3_aa: CASSDRVGYGYTF
v_call: TRBV5-1; j_call: TRBJ2-7; cdr3_aa: CASSFGTSSYEQYF
v_call: TRBV7-9; j_call: TRBJ2-3; cdr3_aa: CASIHLGTQVDTQYF
v_call: TRBV5-1; j_call: TRBJ2-7; cdr3_aa: CASSPRQGDFYEQYF
v_call: TRBV5-1; j_call: TRBJ1-1; cdr3_aa: CASSLGQTNTEAFF
v_call: TRBV9; j_call: TRBJ1-3; cdr3_aa: CASSGAGNTIYF
v_call: TRBV5-4; j_call: TRBJ1-1; cdr3_aa: CASTLKGQINTEAFF
v_call: TRBV19; j_call: TRBJ2-1; cdr3_aa: CASNRAGTEQFF
v_call: TRBV2; j_call: TRBJ2-2; cdr3_aa: CASTGGTGELFF
v_call: TRBV18; j_call: TRBJ1-1; cdr3_aa: CASSPRGQQEGAFF
v_call: TRBV18; j_call: TRBJ2-4; cdr3_aa: CASSPPETGNIQYF
v_call: TRBV30; j_call: TRBJ1-4; cdr3_aa: CAWSGARTNEKLFF
v_call: TRBV5-1; j_call: TRBJ2-7; cdr3_aa: CASSLTRDREQYF
v_call: TRBV5-1; j_call: TRBJ2-5; cdr3_aa: CASSFQGGQETQYF